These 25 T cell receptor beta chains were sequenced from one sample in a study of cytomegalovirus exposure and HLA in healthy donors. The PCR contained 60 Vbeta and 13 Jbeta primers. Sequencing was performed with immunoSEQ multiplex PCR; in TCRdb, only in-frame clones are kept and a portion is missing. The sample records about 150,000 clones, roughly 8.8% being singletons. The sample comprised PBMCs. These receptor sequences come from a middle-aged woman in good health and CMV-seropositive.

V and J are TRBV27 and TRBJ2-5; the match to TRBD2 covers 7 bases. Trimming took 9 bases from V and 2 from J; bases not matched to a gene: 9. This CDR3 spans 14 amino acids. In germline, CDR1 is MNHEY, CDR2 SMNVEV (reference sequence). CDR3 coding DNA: TGTGCCAGTGCCCCCAGCGGGGTTCAAGAGACCCAGTACTTC. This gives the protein CASAPSGVQETQYF.

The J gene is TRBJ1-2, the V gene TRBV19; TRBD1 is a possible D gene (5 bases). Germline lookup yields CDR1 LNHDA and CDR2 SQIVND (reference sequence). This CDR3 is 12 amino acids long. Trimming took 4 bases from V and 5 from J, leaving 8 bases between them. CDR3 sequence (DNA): TGTGCCAGTAGTAAGGGGTTTTATGGCTACACCTTC. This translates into CASSKGFYGYTF.

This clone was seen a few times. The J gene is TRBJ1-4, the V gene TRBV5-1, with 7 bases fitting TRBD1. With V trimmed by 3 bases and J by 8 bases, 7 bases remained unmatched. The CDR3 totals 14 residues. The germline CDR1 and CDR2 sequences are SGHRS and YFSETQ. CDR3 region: CASSSVDRFEKLFF. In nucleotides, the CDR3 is TGCGCCAGCAGCTCCGTGGACAGGTTCGAAAAACTGTTTTTT.

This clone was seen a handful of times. The CDR3 nucleotides read TGTGCCAGCAGAGGGACTAGCTCCTACAATGAGCAGTTCTTC. The encoded protein is CASRGTSSYNEQFF. The chain employs TRBV2 and TRBJ2-1; 8 positions match TRBD2. The CDR3 consists of 14 residues. Germline values: CDR1 SNHLY, CDR2 FYNNEI. Germline trimming cut 6 bases from V and 0 bases from J; bases unmatched to any gene: 1.

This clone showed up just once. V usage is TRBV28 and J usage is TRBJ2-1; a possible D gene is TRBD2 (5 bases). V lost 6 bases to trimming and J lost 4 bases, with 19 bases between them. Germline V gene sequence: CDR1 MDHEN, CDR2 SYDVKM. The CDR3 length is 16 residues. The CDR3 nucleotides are TGTGCCAGCAGCCTCGGCGGGTGGGCCCAATACAATGAGCAGTTCTTC. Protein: CASSLGGWAQYNEQFF.

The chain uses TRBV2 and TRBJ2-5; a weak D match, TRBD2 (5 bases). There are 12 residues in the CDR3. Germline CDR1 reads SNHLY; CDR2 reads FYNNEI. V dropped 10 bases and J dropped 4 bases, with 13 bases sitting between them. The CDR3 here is CATGGLVETQYF. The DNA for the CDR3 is TGTGCCACCGGAGGTTTGGTAGAGACCCAGTACTTC.

DNA of the CDR3: TGTGCTAGTGGACCCGGGACACTTGTTACGCAGTATTTT. This gives the protein CASGPGTLVTQYF. The chain carries TRBV12-5 and TRBJ2-3; possible D gene TRBD1, 6 bases. Trimming shortened V by 6 bases and J by 8 bases, and 15 bases separated the two germline ends. The CDR3 loop spans 13 amino acids. Looked up from germline, CDR1 is LGHNT and CDR2 is FRNRAP.

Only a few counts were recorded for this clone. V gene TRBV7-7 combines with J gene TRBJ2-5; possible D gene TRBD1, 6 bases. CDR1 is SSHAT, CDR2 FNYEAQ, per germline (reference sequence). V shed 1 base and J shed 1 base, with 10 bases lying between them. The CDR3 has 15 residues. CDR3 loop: CASSLGTGRQETQYF. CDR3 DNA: TGTGCCAGCAGCTTAGGAACAGGGCGCCAAGAGACCCAGTACTTC.

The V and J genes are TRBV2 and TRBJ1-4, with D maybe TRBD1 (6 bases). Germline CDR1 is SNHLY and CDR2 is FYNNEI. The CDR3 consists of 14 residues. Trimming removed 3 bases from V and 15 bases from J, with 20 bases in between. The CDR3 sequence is CASSERQVRNEVFF. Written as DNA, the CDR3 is TGTGCCAGCAGTGAGCGACAGGTGCGGAATGAAGTGTTTTTT.

DNA for the CDR3: TGTGCCAGCAGTTGGGACAGGGGTAATGAAAAACTGTTTTTT. This gives the protein CASSWDRGNEKLFF. The chain combines TRBV6-1 with TRBJ1-4, with 10 nucleotides matching TRBD1. The CDR3 length is 14 residues. Germline values: CDR1 MNHNS, CDR2 SASEGT. J lost 4 bases, V lost 5 bases, and 1 base had no gene match.

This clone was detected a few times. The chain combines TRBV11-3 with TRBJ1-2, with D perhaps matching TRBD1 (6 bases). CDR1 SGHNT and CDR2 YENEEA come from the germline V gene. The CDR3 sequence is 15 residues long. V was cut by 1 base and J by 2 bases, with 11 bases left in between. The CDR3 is CASSLAAGANYGYTF. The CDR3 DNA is TGTGCCAGCAGCTTAGCGGCAGGGGCAAACTATGGCTACACCTTC.

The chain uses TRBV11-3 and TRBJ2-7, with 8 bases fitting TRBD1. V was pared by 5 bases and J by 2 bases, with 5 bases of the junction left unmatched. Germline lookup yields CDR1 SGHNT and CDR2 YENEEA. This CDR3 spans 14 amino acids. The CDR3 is CASSPGQAPYEQYF. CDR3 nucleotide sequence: TGTGCCAGCAGCCCGGGACAGGCTCCCTACGAGCAGTACTTC.

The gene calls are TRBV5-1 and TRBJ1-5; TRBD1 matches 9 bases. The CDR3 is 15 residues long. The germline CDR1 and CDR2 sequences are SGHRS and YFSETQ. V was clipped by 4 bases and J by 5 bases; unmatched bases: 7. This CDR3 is CASSKETGGDQPQHF. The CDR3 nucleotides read TGCGCCAGCAGCAAGGAGACAGGGGGAGATCAGCCCCAGCATTTT. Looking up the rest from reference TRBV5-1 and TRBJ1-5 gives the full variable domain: KAGVTQTPRYLIKTRGQQVTLSCSPISGHRSVSWYQQTPGQGLQFLFEYFSETQRNKGNFPGRFSGRQFSNSRSEMNVSTLELGDSALYLCASSKETGGDQPQHFGDGTRLSIL.

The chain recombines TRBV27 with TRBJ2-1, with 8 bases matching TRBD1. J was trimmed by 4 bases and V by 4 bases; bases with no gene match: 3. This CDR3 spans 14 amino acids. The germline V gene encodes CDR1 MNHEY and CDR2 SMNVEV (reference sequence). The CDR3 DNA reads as TGTGCCAGCAGTTCGGGACAGGAATACAATGAGCAGTTCTTC. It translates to CASSSGQEYNEQFF.

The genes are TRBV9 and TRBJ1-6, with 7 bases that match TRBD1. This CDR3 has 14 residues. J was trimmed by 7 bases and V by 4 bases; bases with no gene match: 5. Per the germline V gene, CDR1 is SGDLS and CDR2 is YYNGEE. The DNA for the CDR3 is TGTGCCAGCAGCTCCCGGGACAGAAATTCACCCCTCCACTTT. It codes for CASSSRDRNSPLHF.

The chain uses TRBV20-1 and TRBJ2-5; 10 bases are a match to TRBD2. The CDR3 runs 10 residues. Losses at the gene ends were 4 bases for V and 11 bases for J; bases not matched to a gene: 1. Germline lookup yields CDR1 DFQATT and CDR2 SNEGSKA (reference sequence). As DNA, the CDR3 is TGCAGTGCTACTAGCGGGGGACAGTACTTC. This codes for CSATSGGQYF.

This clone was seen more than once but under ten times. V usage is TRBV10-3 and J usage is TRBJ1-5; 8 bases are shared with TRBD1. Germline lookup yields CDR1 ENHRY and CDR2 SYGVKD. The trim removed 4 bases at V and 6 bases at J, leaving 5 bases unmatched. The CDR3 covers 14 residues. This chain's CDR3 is CAISADRGVQPQHF. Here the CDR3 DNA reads TGTGCCATCAGTGCCGACAGGGGAGTTCAGCCCCAGCATTTT.

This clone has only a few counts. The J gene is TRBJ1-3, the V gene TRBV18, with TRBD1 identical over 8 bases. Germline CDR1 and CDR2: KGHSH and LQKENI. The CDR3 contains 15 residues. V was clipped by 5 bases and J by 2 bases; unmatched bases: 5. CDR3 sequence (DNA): TGTGCCAGCTCAAACGACAGGGGCCCTGGAAACACCATATATTTT. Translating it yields CASSNDRGPGNTIYF.

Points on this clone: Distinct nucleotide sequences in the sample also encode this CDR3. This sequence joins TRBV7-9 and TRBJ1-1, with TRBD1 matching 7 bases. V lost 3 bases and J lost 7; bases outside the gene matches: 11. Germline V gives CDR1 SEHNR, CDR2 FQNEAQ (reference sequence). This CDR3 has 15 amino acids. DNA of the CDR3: TGTGCCAGCAGCTTTACGGACAGGCTGATGTTTGAAGCTTTCTTT. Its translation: CASSFTDRLMFEAFF.

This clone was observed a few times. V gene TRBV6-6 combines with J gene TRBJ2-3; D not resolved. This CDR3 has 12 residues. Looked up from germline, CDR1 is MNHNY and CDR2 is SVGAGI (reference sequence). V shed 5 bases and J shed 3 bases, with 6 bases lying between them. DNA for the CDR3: TGTGCCAGCAGTCAACAGACAGATACGCAGTATTTT. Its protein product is CASSQQTDTQYF.

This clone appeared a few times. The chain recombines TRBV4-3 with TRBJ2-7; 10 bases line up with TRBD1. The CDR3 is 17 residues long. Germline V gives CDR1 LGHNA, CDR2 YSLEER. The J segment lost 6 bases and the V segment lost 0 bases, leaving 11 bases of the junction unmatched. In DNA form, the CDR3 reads TGCGCCAGCAGCCAAGATCTGGGAGACAGGGGGCAGCTCGAGCAGTACTTC. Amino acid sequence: CASSQDLGDRGQLEQYF.

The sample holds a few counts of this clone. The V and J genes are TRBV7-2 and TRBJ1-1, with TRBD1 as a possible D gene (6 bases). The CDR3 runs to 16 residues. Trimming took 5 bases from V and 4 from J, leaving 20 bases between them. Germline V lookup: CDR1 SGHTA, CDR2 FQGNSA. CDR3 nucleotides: TGTGCCAGCAGCCCTCAGGGGCCCCTCCTAGGCACTGAAGCTTTCTTT. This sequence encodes CASSPQGPLLGTEAFF.

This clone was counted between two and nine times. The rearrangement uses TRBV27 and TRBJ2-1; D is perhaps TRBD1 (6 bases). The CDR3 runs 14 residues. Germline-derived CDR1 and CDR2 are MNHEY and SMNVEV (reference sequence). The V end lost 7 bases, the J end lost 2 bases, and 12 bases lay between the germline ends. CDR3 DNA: TGTGCCAGCAAGTGGGACACCGCCTACAATGAGCAGTTCTTC. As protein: CASKWDTAYNEQFF.

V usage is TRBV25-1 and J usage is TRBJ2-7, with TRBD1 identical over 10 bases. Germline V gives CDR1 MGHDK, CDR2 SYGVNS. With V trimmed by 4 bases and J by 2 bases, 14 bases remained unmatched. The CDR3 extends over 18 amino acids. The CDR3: CASSAGWESGTGAYEQYF. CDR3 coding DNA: TGTGCCAGCAGTGCTGGTTGGGAGTCCGGGACAGGGGCCTACGAGCAGTACTTC.

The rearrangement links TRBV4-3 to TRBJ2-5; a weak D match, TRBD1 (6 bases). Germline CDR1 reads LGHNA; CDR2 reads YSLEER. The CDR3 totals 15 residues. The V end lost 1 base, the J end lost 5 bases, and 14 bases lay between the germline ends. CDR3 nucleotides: TGCGCCAGCAGCCAAGTTGGGGGCCTGGGGGAGACCCAGTACTTC. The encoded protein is CASSQVGGLGETQYF.